The source of this TCR beta chain is a study of OX40 agonist ivuxolimab in advanced cancers. At the level of the study: Eligibility admitted prior anti-PD-1, anti-PD-L1 or anti-CTLA-4 therapy; 35% to 40% had some.

The CDR3 spans 15 residues. V lost 2 bases, J lost 1 base, and 10 bases lay in between. Germline V gene lookup returns CDR1 MDHEN and CDR2 SYDVKM. Assay: immunoSEQ multiplex PCR; the TCRdb copy retains only in-frame clones and omits some. Found here are about 32,000 clones, around 83% of them singletons; the top ten hold around 21%. Whole-study findings and limits: No antigen was identified for the clonally expanded peripheral T cells.

Of note for this clone: No antigen is known for it.

Sequencing was performed on CD4+ or CD8+ T cells sorted from blood, taken in a trial of the OX40 agonist ivuxolimab. The chain has TRBV28 and TRBJ2-3, with D unclear. The TCR comes from an adult with an advanced solid tumor such as melanoma, head and neck, liver or kidney cancer. The CDR3 DNA is TGTGCCAGCAGTTTAGTCCGGGCGGGCACAGATACGCAGTATTTT. This sequence encodes CASSLVRAGTDTQYF.